The 15 T cell receptor beta chains below were found in one sample sequenced in a study of tumor-infiltrating lymphocytes in primary liver carcinoma. Each 20-30 mg portion of unsorted bulk tissue served as the source for co-extraction of RNA and DNA. With a constant-region primer, TCR beta cDNA was made from 450 to 550 ng of total RNA. Three rounds of nested multiplex PCR with slightly modified ARM-PCR produced TCR beta libraries. Two initial PCR rounds of ten to eleven cycles each paired TRBV1-TRBV30 forward primers with a C-beta reverse primer. TCRdb reprocessed the multiplex PCR reads with MiXCR, giving one entry per CDR3 protein. The table lists tens of thousands of distinct CDR3 sequences, 55% to 75% of them singletons. What was sequenced was liver tumor tissue from sampling region 5. Subset denoted: tumor region T5, tumor centre. These receptors were obtained from a man in his forties or fifties with primary liver carcinoma and hepatitis B virus infection.

The rearrangement joins TRBV11-2 to TRBJ2-7; TRBD2 aligns across 15 bases. CDR3 size: 18 residues. The germline V gene encodes CDR1 SGHAT and CDR2 FQNNGV. V was clipped by 2 bases and J by 7 bases; unmatched bases: 12. CDR3 in amino acids: CASSLSVGLAGGRYEQYF. In nucleotides, the CDR3 is TGTGCCAGCAGCTTATCAGTTGGACTAGCGGGAGGGAGGTATGAGCAGTACTTC.

For this clonotype: An end of the junction differs from the germline gene, which may be a read error. The chain recombines TRBV6-5 with TRBJ1-1; D is unclear. CDR1 MNHEY and CDR2 SVGAGI come from the germline V gene. The CDR3 totals 13 residues. CDR3 protein: CASSYRENTAAFF. CDR3 bases: TGTGCCAGCAGTTATAGGGAGAACACTGCAGCTTTCTTT.

This clonotype was picked up many times. V is TRBV6-5 and J is TRBJ2-5; TRBD2 might be the D (5 bases). The CDR3 is 13 residues long. CDR1 and CDR2 (germline): MNHEY, SVGAGI. V lost 6 bases, J lost 5 bases, and 13 bases lay in between. The CDR3 DNA reads TGTGCCAGCAGCACGGGAAGGCGGGAGACCCAGTACTTC. It specifies CASSTGRRETQYF.

As for this clonotype: The junction and the germline gene differ at one end; a read error may be behind it. This chain uses TRBV9 with TRBJ2-1, with D maybe TRBD2 (7 bases). CDR3 length equals 16 residues. Germline V gene sequence: CDR1 SGDLS, CDR2 YYNGEE. The CDR3 DNA follows: TGTGTCAGCAGCCCAAGGGGGGGGCCTAGCAAGAATGAGCAGTTCTTC. It codes for CVSSPRGGPSKNEQFF.

With regard to this clonotype: This CDR3 is missing its conserved last phenylalanine or tryptophan, likely due to a read error. The chain has TRBV11-2 and TRBJ2-1; D is undetermined. This CDR3 region has 13 residues. Germline-derived CDR1 and CDR2 are SGHAT and FQNNGV. Trimming took 0 bases from V and 8 from J, leaving 8 bases between them. The CDR3, as DNA: TGTGCCAGCAGCTTAGATAATGCCTATGAGCAGTTCCTC. Translation gives CASSLDNAYEQFL.

A note on this clonotype: One end of the junction is discordant with germline, which a read error may explain. V usage is TRBV28 and J usage is TRBJ2-1; no clear D. The CDR3 is 16 amino acids. In germline, CDR1 is MDHEN, CDR2 SYDVKM. The CDR3 spells CAISSTLVPRPSEQFF. As DNA, the CDR3 is TGTGCCATCAGTTCAACCCTAGTACCGAGGCCGAGTGAGCAGTTCTTC.

Worth noting for this clonotype: No conserved phenylalanine or tryptophan is present at the end of the CDR3, so a read error is the likely explanation. The rearrangement joins TRBV12-3 or TRBV12-4 to TRBJ2-1; TRBD1 is a possible D gene (6 bases). The length of the CDR3 is 16 residues. CDR3 in DNA: TGTGCCAGCAGTTTACGAGGGGGTAGTTATTACAATAAGCAGTTCTTG. It is translated as CASSLRGGSYYNKQFL.

About this clonotype itself: Since a much larger clone is just one base distant, this may be a read error. The chain uses TRBV30 and TRBJ2-7; D is uncertain. The CDR3 covers 12 residues. The V gene's germline CDR1 is GTSNPN and CDR2 SVGIG (reference sequence). Trimming took 7 bases from V and 2 from J, leaving 12 bases between them. The CDR3 DNA follows: TGTGCCTTGACTCGTACCCCCTACGAGCAGTACTTC. Translation gives CALTRTPYEQYF. The full variable domain, completed using reference TRBV30 and TRBJ2-7, is SQTIHQWPATLVQPVGSPLSLECTVEGTSNPNLYWYRQAAGRGLQLLFYSVGIGQISSEVPQNLSASRPQDRQFILSSKKLLLSDSGFYLCALTRTPYEQYFGPGTRLTVT.

As regards this clonotype: No DNA is shown, since the ends of the CDR3 on it are uncertain; the CDR3 is the one TCRdb lists. The chain recombines TRBV11-2 with TRBJ2-2. Ends included, the CDR3 has 15 residues. Germline assignment: CDR1 SGHAT and CDR2 FQNNGV. This chain's CDR3 is CASRLVGWGTGELVF.

Turning to this clonotype: Lacking the conserved final phenylalanine or tryptophan, this CDR3 likely reflects a read error. The gene calls are TRBV11-2 and TRBJ2-1, with 8 bases identical to TRBD2. Judging by the DNA end, TRBJ2-7 fits better; the J call may be wrong. Germline-derived CDR1 and CDR2 are SGHAT and FQNNGV. The CDR3 contains 12 residues. The CDR3 here is CANSISGNEQYL. The CDR3 DNA reads TGTGCCAACAGCATTAGCGGGAATGAGCAGTACCTC.

For this clonotype: Relative to the germline gene, one junction end is altered; a read error may explain this. The chain uses TRBV14 and TRBJ2-1; the D is unclear. This CDR3 has 12 amino acids. The V gene's germline CDR1 is SGHDN and CDR2 FVKESK. DNA of the CDR3: TGTACCAGCAGCCGGAACTACAATGAGAGGTTCTTC. Protein sequence: CTSSRNYNERFF. Full variable domain (outside the CDR3, taken from reference TRBV14 and TRBJ2-1): EAGVTQFPSHSVIEKGQTVTLRCDPISGHDNLYWYRRVMGKEIKFLLHFVKESKQDESGMPNNRFLAERTGGTYSTLKVQPAELEDSGVYFCTSSRNYNERFFGPGTRLTVL.

As regards this clonotype: A read error is likely, as this CDR3 ends without the conserved phenylalanine or tryptophan. The chain has TRBV29-1 and TRBJ2-7; TRBD1 aligns across 7 bases. Germline-derived CDR1 and CDR2 are SQVTM and ANQGSEA. The CDR3 is 12 residues long. The ends lost 7 bases at V and 4 bases at J; junction bases unmatched: 7. CDR3 amino acids: CSAQTGSYEQYL. The CDR3 DNA reads as TGCAGCGCGCAGACAGGGAGTTACGAGCAGTACTTA.

To note about this clonotype: The CDR3 ends on some other residue instead of the conserved phenylalanine or tryptophan, so this is likely a read error. The rearrangement uses TRBV20-1 and TRBJ2-7; TRBD1 or TRBD2 may be the D gene (5 bases each). The CDR3 runs 15 residues. Deletions cut 3 bases from V and 1 base from J, with 16 bases between. The V gene's germline CDR1 is DFQATT and CDR2 SNEGSKA (reference sequence). CDR3 bases: TGCAGTGCTAGGACCGGGATTGGGACGTCCTACGAGCAGTACTAC. Its protein is CSARTGIGTSYEQYY.

Of note for this clonotype: No conserved phenylalanine or tryptophan ends this CDR3, so it is likely a read error. The DNA is left out, because the CDR3 cannot be placed on it with certainty; the CDR3 is given as TCRdb lists it. The V and J genes are TRBV4-1 and TRBJ2-7. The CDR3 is 16 residues long, ends included. Germline CDR1 and CDR2: MGHRA and YSYEKL. The CDR3 loop reads CASGQDFSGSSYEQYI.

This clonotype was counted ten times or more. This chain links TRBV7-8 with TRBJ2-7; TRBD2 might be the D (6 bases). The CDR3 has 15 residues. Germline assignment: CDR1 SGHVS and CDR2 FQNEAQ. The V gene lost 1 base and the J gene lost 1 base, with 11 bases spanning the gap. CDR3 DNA: TGTGCCAGCAGCTTAGAACCGGGAGAATCCTACGAGCAGTACTTC. Translated: CASSLEPGESYEQYF.